This T cell receptor beta chain comes out of a study of blood T cell repertoires in COVID-19. V gave up 1 base and J gave up 4 bases; unmatched junction bases: 12. Germline assignment: CDR1 SGHTA and CDR2 FQGNSA. This CDR3 region has 17 residues. The table came from immunoSEQ multiplex PCR; TCRdb's copy has only in-frame clones and leaves some out. The table has 90,000 to 110,000 clones, around 74% seen once; the top ten hold approximately 19%. This TCR was sampled from a woman in her 70s with acute or convalescent COVID-19. The sequencing sample was made of peripheral blood. The chain joins TRBV7-2 to TRBJ2-7; 8 nucleotides align to TRBD1. The CDR3 reads CASSLGDRTLRGYEQYF. The CDR3 bases are TGTGCCAGCAGCTTAGGGGACAGGACCCTACGGGGGTACGAGCAGTACTTC.